The present T cell receptor (beta chain) was sequenced within a study of CD8 T cells in ankylosing spondylitis. Study-level points and caveats: CD8+ disease-linked clones were present at relatively low frequencies in blood. The study looked at matched synovial fluid samples from ankylosing spondylitis patients. Disease-linked clones were reported to be significantly enriched there. Blood of patients with ankylosing spondylitis appeared to be characterized by a TCR beta motif of several highly homologous variants.

5'-RACE, quantitative and with molecular barcodes, yielded the TCR beta libraries. TCRdb re-called the 5' RACE reads with MiXCR, one entry per CDR3 protein. The table records under 150,000 distinct CDR3 sequences, around 9% of them present only once. Germline V gene sequence: CDR1 SQVTM, CDR2 ANQGSEA. V was trimmed by 7 bases and J by 7 bases, leaving 17 bases between them. CDR3 size: 13 residues. This clonotype was seen many times. What it recognizes is unknown. The chain carries TRBV29-1 and TRBJ1-5, with a possible D match to TRBD1 (5 bases). The sample was blood, either unsorted or a sorted T cell fraction (not recorded which). This TCR came from a male donor with ankylosing spondylitis or in good health (not recorded which). CDR3 coding DNA: TGCAGCGCCGGGGGGGGAAGAGAACAGCCCCAGCATTTT. This translates into CSAGGGREQPQHF.